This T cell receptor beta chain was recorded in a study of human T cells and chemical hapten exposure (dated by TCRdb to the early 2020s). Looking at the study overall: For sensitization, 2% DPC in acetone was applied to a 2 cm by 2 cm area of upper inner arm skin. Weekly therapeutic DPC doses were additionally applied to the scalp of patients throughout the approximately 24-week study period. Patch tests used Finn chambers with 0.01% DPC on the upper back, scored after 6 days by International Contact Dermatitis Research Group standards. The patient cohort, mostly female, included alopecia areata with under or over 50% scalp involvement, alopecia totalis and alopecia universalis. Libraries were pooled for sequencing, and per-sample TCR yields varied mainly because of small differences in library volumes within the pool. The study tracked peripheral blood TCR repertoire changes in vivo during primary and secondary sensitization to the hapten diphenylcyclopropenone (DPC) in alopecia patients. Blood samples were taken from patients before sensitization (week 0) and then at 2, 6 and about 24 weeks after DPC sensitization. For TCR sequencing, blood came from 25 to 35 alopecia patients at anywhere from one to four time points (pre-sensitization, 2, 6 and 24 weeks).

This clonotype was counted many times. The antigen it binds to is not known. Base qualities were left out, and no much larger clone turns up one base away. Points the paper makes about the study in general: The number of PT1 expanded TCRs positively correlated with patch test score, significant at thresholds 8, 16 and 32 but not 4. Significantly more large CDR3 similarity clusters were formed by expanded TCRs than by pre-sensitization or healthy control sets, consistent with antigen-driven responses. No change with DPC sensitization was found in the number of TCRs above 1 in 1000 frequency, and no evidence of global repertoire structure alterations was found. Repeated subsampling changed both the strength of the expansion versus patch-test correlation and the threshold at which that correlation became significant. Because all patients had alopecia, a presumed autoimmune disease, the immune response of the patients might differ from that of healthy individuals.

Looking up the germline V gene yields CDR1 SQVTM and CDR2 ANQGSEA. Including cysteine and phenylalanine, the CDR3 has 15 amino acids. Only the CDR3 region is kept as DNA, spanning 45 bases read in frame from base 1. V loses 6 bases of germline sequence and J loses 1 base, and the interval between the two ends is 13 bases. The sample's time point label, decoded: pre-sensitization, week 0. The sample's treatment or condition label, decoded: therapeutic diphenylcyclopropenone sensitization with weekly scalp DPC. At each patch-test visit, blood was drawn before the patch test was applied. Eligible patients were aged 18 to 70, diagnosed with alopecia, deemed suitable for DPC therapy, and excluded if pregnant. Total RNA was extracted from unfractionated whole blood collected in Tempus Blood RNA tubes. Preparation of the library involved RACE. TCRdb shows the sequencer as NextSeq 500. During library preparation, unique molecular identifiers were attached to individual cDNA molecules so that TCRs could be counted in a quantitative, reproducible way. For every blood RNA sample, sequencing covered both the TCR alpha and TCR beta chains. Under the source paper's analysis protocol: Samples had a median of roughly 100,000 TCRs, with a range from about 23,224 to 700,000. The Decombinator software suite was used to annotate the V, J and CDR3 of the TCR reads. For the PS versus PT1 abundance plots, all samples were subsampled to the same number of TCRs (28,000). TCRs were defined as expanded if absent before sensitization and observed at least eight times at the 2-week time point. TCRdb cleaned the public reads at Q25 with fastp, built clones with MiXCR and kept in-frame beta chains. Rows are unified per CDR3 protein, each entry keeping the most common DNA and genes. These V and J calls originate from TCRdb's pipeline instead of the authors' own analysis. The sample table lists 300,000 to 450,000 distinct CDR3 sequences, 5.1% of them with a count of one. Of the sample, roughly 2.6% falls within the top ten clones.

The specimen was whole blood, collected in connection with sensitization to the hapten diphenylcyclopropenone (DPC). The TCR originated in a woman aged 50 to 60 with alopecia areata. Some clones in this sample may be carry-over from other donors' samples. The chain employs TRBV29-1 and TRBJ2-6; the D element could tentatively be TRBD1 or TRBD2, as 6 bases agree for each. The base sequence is TGCAGCGTGGGACCGGGGGCGTCTGGGGCCAACGTCCTGACTTTC. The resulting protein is CSVGPGASGANVLTF.